This T cell receptor beta chain was identified during a study of beta chain features in type 1 diabetes. Study results and limitations: Across patients, naive, central memory and Treg TCRB repertoires exhibited apparently greater similarity than was observed across healthy donors. Patients and controls would be equally affected if PCR favored shorter templates. Any HLA-type effect on TCRB rearrangement remained unresolved here. Shortening of TCRB CDR3s, moderate but significant, appeared in all four CD4+ subsets of Type 1 diabetes patients.

CDR3 length: 16 residues. Trimming removed 2 bases at V and 5 bases at J, with 16 bases between. Germline values: CDR1 SGHTA, CDR2 FQGTGA. This clone has only a few counts. What it recognizes is unknown. Expressed TCRB transcripts were sequenced after all isolated RNA was converted to cDNA. Sequencing was performed with immunoSEQ multiplex PCR; in TCRdb, only in-frame clones are kept and a portion is missing. This sample has 430,000 or so clones, with roughly 11% found just once. The TCR sequence derives from a woman aged 18-29 years in good health. The rearrangement uses TRBV7-3 and TRBJ2-1, with D maybe TRBD1 (5 bases). The sequencing input was naive CD4+ T cells from blood. The CDR3: CASSLWGSGIDNEQFF. The CDR3 DNA is TGTGCCAGCAGCTTATGGGGCTCAGGAATCGACAATGAGCAGTTCTTC.